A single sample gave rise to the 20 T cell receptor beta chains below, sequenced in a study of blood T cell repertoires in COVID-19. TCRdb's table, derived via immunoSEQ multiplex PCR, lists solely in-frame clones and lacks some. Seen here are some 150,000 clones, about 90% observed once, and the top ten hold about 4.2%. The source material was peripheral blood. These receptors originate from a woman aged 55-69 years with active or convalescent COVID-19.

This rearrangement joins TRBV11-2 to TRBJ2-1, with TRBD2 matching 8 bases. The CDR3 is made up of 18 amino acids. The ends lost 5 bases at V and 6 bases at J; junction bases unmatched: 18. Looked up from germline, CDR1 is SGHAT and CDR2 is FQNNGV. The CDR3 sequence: CASSQRVLSGDVSNEQFF. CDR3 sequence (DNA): TGTGCCAGCAGCCAACGGGTCCTTAGCGGGGATGTGTCCAATGAGCAGTTCTTC.

The CDR3 nucleotides are TGTGCCAGCGGGGATGGCTTTTTAGGGGACTATGGCTACACCTTC. Its translation is CASGDGFLGDYGYTF. The gene calls are TRBV7-9 and TRBJ1-2; a weak D match, TRBD1 (5 bases). Germline V gives CDR1 SEHNR, CDR2 FQNEAQ (reference sequence). Deletions cut 8 bases from V and 3 bases from J, with 19 bases between. The CDR3 consists of 15 residues.

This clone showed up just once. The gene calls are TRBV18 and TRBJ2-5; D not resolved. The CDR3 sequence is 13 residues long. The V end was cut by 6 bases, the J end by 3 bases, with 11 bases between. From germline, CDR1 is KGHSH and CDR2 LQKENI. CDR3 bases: TGTGCCAGCTCCCCTGCCTTAGAAGAGACCCAGTACTTC. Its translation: CASSPALEETQYF.

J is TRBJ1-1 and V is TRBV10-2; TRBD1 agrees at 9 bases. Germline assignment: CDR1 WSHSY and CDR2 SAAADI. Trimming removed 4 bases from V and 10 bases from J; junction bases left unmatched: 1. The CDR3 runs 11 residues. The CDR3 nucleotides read TGCGCCAGCAGTGGGGACAGGGTAGCTTTCTTT. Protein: CASSGDRVAFF.

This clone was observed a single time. The CDR3 DNA follows: TGTGCCAGCAGTTCACAGGGGGTTAGCACTGAAGCTTTCTTT. Protein product: CASSSQGVSTEAFF. The chain joins TRBV5-5 to TRBJ1-1; 8 bases line up with TRBD1. The CDR3 runs to 14 residues. Unmatched junction bases numbered 7, after V lost 5 bases and J lost 4 bases. Per germline, CDR1 SGHKS and CDR2 YYEKEE (reference sequence).

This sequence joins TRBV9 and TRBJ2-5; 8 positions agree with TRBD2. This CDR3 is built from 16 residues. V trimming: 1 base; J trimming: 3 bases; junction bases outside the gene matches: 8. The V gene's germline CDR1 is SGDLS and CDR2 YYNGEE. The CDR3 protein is CASSVSGLAGEETQYF. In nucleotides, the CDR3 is TGTGCCAGCAGCGTATCGGGTCTAGCGGGTGAAGAGACCCAGTACTTC.

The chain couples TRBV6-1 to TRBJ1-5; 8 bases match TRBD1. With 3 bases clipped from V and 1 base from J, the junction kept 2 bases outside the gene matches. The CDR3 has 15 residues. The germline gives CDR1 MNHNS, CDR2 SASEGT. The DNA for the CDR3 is TGTGCCAGCAGTGAGACAGGGGCGAGCAATCAGCCCCAGCATTTT. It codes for CASSETGASNQPQHF.

The CDR3 here is CASIDRGRGNQPQHF. Written as DNA, the CDR3 is TGTGCCAGTATCGACAGGGGTCGAGGCAATCAGCCCCAGCATTTT. V gene TRBV19 combines with J gene TRBJ1-5; 8 bases map to TRBD1. Per germline, CDR1 LNHDA and CDR2 SQIVND (reference sequence). With V trimmed by 7 bases and J by 2 bases, 7 bases remained unmatched. The CDR3 covers 15 residues.

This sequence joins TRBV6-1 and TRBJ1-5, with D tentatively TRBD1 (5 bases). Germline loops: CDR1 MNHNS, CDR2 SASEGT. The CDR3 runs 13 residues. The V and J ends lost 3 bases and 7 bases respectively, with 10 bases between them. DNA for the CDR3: TGTGCCAGCAGTGACAGGGTACTGCAGCCCCAGCATTTT. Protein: CASSDRVLQPQHF.

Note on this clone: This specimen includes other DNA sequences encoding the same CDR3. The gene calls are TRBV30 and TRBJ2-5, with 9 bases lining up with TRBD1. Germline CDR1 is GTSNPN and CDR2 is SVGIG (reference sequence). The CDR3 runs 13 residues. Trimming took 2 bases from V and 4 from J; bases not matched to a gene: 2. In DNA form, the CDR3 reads TGTGCCTGGAGTACAGGGGGCGCAGAGACCCAGTACTTC. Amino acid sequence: CAWSTGGAETQYF.

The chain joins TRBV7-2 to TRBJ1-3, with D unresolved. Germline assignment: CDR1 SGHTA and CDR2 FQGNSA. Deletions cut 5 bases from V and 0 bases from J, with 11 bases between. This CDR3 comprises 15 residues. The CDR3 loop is CASSPVRSSGNTIYF. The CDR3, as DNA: TGTGCCAGCAGCCCCGTGAGGTCCTCTGGAAACACCATATATTTT. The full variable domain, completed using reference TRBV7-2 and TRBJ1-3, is GAGVSQSPSNKVTEKGKDVELRCDPISGHTALYWYRQSLGQGLEFLIYFQGNSAPDKSGLPSDRFSAERTGGSVSTLTIQRTQQEDSAVYLCASSPVRSSGNTIYFGEGSWLTVV.

CDR3 sequence: CASSEAELPETQYF. The DNA of the CDR3 is TGTGCCAGCAGTGAAGCAGAGCTCCCGGAGACCCAGTACTTC. The chain is built from TRBV2 and TRBJ2-5; D unresolved. The CDR3 sequence is 14 residues long. The V end lost 0 bases, the J end lost 5 bases, and 10 bases lay between the germline ends. The V gene's germline CDR1 is SNHLY and CDR2 FYNNEI.

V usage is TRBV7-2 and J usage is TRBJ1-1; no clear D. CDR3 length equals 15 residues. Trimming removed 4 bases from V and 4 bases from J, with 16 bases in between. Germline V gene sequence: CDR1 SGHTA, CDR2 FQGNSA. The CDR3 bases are TGTGCCAGCAGCTCTGGCCTTGGGGAGGGCACTGAAGCTTTCTTT. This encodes CASSSGLGEGTEAFF.

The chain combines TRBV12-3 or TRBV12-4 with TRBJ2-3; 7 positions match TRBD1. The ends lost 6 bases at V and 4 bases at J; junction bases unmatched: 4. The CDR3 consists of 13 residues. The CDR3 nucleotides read TGTGCCAGCAGCTCTGGGACAGCAGATACGCAGTATTTT. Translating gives CASSSGTADTQYF.

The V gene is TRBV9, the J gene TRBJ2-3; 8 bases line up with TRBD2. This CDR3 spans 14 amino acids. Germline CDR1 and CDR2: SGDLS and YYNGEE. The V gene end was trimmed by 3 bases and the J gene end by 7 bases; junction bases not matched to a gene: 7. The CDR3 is CASSARGGKYTQYF. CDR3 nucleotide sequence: TGTGCCAGCAGCGCCCGGGGGGGCAAGTATACGCAGTATTTT.

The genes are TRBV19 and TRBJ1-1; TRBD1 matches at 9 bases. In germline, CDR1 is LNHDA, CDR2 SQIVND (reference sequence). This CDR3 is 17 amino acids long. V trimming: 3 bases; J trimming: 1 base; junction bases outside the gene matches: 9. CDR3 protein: CASSIPDRGWPNTEAFF. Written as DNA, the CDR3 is TGTGCCAGTAGTATCCCTGACAGGGGGTGGCCGAACACTGAAGCTTTCTTT.

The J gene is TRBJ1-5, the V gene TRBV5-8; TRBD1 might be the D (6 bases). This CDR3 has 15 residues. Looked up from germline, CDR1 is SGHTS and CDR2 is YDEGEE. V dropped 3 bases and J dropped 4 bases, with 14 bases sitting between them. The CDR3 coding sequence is TGTGCCAGCAGCTCCGGACAGTCTCTAAATCAGCCCCAGCATTTT. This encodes CASSSGQSLNQPQHF.

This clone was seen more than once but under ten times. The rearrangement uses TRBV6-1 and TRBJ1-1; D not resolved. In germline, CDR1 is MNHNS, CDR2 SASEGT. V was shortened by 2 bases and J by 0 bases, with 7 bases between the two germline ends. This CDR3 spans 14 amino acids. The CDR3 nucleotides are TGTGCCAGCAGTGAACCGCGAATGAACACTGAAGCTTTCTTT. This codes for CASSEPRMNTEAFF.

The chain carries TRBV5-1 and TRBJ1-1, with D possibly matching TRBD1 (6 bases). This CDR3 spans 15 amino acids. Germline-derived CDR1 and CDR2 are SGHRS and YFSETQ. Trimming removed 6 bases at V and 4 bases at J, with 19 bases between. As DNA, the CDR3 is TGCGCCAGCACTAAGAACGCGGGGGGCCTCACTGAAGCTTTCTTT. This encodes CASTKNAGGLTEAFF.

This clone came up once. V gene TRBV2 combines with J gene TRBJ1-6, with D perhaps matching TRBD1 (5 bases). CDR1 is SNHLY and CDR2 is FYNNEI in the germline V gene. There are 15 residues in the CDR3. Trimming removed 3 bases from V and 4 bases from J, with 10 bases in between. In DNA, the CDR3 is TGTGCCAGCAGTGATTCGGGGGGGTATAATTCACCCCTCCACTTT. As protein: CASSDSGGYNSPLHF.